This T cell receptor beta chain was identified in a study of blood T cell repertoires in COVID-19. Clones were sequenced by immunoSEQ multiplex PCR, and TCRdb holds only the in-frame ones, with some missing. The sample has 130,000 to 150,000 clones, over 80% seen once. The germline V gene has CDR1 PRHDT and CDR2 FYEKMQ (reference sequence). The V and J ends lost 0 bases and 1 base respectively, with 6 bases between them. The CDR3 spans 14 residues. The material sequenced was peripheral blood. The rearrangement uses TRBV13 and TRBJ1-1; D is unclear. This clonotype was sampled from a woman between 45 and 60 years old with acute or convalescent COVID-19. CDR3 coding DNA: TGTGCCAGCAGCTTAGGCCCGGGGAACACTGAAGCTTTCTTT. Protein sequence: CASSLGPGNTEAFF.